This T cell receptor beta chain was obtained from a study of blood T cell repertoires in COVID-19. The participants were between about 18 and 90 years old and came from under 25 US areas. Cohort 3 recovery required two negative PCRs, clearance, or symptom resolution. Under the authors' procedure: Quantification of nucleated cells was approximated via reference gene primer amplification. The protocol was immunoSEQ multiplex PCR, while the TCRdb copy is restricted to in-frame clones and leaves out a portion. The D gene and trimming were derived from the DNA, and the V and J assignments and clone size from that table. Among fewer than 500,000 clones listed, roughly 90% were seen once. The table lists this clone with a few counts. This CDR3 contains 15 residues. V lost 5 bases, J lost 4 bases, and 15 bases lay in between. The germline V gene encodes CDR1 SEHNR and CDR2 FQNEAQ (reference sequence).

This TCR derives from a woman younger than 35 who had recovered from COVID-19. Sequences were obtained from PBMCs or T cells enriched from blood (not recorded which). V usage is TRBV7-9 and J usage is TRBJ1-5; D uncertain. The DNA for the CDR3 is TGTGCCAGCAGCCCCCGGTCCGGGGATAATCAGCCCCAGCATTTT. Amino acids: CASSPRSGDNQPQHF.